This T cell receptor (beta chain) was recovered during a study of blood T cells in healthy people across ages. Germline V CDR1 and CDR2: MGHDK, SYGVNS. The CDR3 extends over 14 amino acids. The V and J ends lost 3 bases and 2 bases respectively, with 11 bases between them. In this sample, this clonotype turned up a few times. Together with a sample-barcoded 5' primer, a J-beta primer mix was included in a second PCR lasting about 7 to 12 cycles. TCRdb reprocessed the 5' RACE reads with MiXCR, giving one entry per CDR3 protein. This repertoire shows about 680,000 distinct CDR3 sequences, roughly 50% found once; its top ten account for about 32%.

Sample: blood. This sequence joins TRBV25-1 and TRBJ2-7, with no clear D. This clonotype was obtained from a woman in her sixties in good health. This CDR3 reads CASSDAVFPYEQYF. Written as DNA, the CDR3 is TGTGCCAGCAGTGACGCGGTGTTCCCCTACGAGCAGTACTTC.